A selection of T cell receptor beta chains follows, all from one sample in a study of blood T cell repertoires in COVID-19. Here immunoSEQ multiplex PCR was the method, and the copy in TCRdb shows in-frame clones only, minus some. Of 210,000 or so clones listed, 70% to 90% are singletons. The sample was peripheral blood. These receptors all stem from a man aged 30 to 45 with COVID-19, enrolled during active disease. CDR3s include the opening cysteine and the closing phenylalanine or tryptophan. D genes are given only for firm matches. Only some rows state a clone size, as once, few, many or a class for expanded clones.

v_call	d_call	clone_size	j_call	cdr3_nt	cdr3_aa
TRBV9	NA	NA	TRBJ2-5	TGTGCCAGCAGCGTGGGTCCAGGGCCGAAAGAGACCCAGTACTTC	CASSVGPGPKETQYF
TRBV6-5	NA	NA	TRBJ1-1	TGTGCCAGCAGTTTATCAGGGGCAATGAACACTGAAGCTTTCTTT	CASSLSGAMNTEAFF
TRBV4-2	NA	NA	TRBJ2-3	TGTGCCAGCAGCCAAGAGGGGGGGGCTAGCACAGATACGCAGTATTTT	CASSQEGGASTDTQYF
TRBV19	NA	once	TRBJ2-2	TGTGCCAGTAGTATAGACAGGGGTGGCGGGGAGCTGTTTTTT	CASSIDRGGGELFF
TRBV30	NA	NA	TRBJ2-1	TGTGCCTGGACAAGGAGCTCCTACAATGAGCAGTTCTTC	CAWTRSSYNEQFF
TRBV28	TRBD2	NA	TRBJ2-1	TGTGCCAGCAGTCGGACTAGCGAGGACTACAATGAGCAGTTCTTC	CASSRTSEDYNEQFF
TRBV5-6	TRBD1	NA	TRBJ1-2	TGTGCCAGCAGCTCCGGGACAGGGGGTAACTATGGCTACACCTTC	CASSSGTGGNYGYTF
TRBV29-1	TRBD1	NA	TRBJ2-2	TGCAGCGTTGGAGTTTTTTATCATGGGACAGCCAGATCGAACACCGGGGAGCTGTTTTTT	CSVGVFYHGTARSNTGELFF
TRBV3-1/TRBV3-2	TRBD2	NA	TRBJ2-1	TGTGCCAGCAGCCAGACTAGCGGGAGGGCTCTTAGCTCCTACAATGAGCAGTTCTTC	CASSQTSGRALSSYNEQFF
TRBV19	NA	NA	TRBJ1-2	TGTGCCAGTAGTATAGATCGGCGGCAGGGGAGCTACACCTTC	CASSIDRRQGSYTF
TRBV3-1/TRBV3-2	NA	NA	TRBJ1-2	TGTGCCAGCAGCCCCCTGTCGGGAACCAACTATGGCTACACCTTC	CASSPLSGTNYGYTF
TRBV6-6	NA	NA	TRBJ1-4	TGTGCCAGCAGTACGGGGGGGCGTAGTGAAAAACTGTTTTTT	CASSTGGRSEKLFF
TRBV19	NA	NA	TRBJ1-2	TGTGCCAGTAGTATCAGAGGTTCCTATGGCTACACCTTC	CASSIRGSYGYTF
TRBV15	NA	NA	TRBJ1-3	TGTGCCACCAGCAGAGATCGACGGATGACTATCCTTAGCTCTGGAAACACCATATATTTT	CATSRDRRMTILSSGNTIYF
TRBV7-8	NA	NA	TRBJ1-2	TGTGCCAGCAGCTTAGCGAGGACAGTGACTAACTATGGCTACACCTTC	CASSLARTVTNYGYTF
TRBV7-3	NA	NA	TRBJ2-2	TGTGCCAGCAGCCCAGAGACAGGAGCCATCACCGGGGAGCTGTTTTTT	CASSPETGAITGELFF
TRBV6-2/TRBV6-3	NA	NA	TRBJ1-1	TGTGCCAGCAGTGACAGTATCATGAACACTGAAGCTTTCTTT	CASSDSIMNTEAFF
TRBV4-1	NA	once	TRBJ1-1	TGCGCCAGCAGCCAAGTTCAGGTTTATACTGAAGCTTTCTTT	CASSQVQVYTEAFF
TRBV7-9	NA	NA	TRBJ1-2	TGTGCCAGCAGCTTAGAAGATGGGGCAAGCTATGGCTACACCTTC	CASSLEDGASYGYTF
TRBV14	NA	NA	TRBJ2-5	TGTGCCAGCAGCCAACTCCGGGCCAAGGGGCGAGAGACCCAGTACTTC	CASSQLRAKGRETQYF
TRBV3-1/TRBV3-2	NA	NA	TRBJ1-1	TGTGCCAGCAGCTCCCGGGATGCCTTGAACACTGAAGCTTTCTTT	CASSSRDALNTEAFF
TRBV7-3	NA	NA	TRBJ2-2	TGTGCCAGCAGCGCGGGACTTCTTTTCACCGGGGAGCTGTTTTTT	CASSAGLLFTGELFF
TRBV27	NA	NA	TRBJ1-1	TGTGCCAGCAGCTTACCGCCGACAGGCGGACTCACTGAAGCTTTCTTT	CASSLPPTGGLTEAFF
TRBV10-3	TRBD1	NA	TRBJ2-7	TGTGCCATCAGGGCCGGGACAGGGGTCTACGAGCAGTACTTC	CAIRAGTGVYEQYF
TRBV3-1/TRBV3-2	NA	few	TRBJ2-7	TGTGCCAGCAGCCTTAGGGGCGAGCAGTACTTC	CASSLRGEQYF
TRBV24-1	NA	NA	TRBJ1-2	TGTGCCACCGGAAGGGGGGGAAACTATGGCTACACCTTC	CATGRGGNYGYTF
TRBV6-1	TRBD2	once	TRBJ2-7	TGTGCCAGCAGTGACCTAGCGGGAGGGAGGACCTACGAGCAGTACTTC	CASSDLAGGRTYEQYF
TRBV5-7	NA	NA	TRBJ1-3	TGTGCCAGCAGCCCAAAATATGAAGACAGCCTTGGAAACACCATATATTTT	CASSPKYEDSLGNTIYF
TRBV2	TRBD1	NA	TRBJ1-2	TGTGCCAGCAGTAACGACAGGGATGCTGGCTACACCTTC	CASSNDRDAGYTF
TRBV19	TRBD1	NA	TRBJ2-3	TGTGCCAGTAGTATGGACAGGGCGGCAGATACGCAGTATTTT	CASSMDRAADTQYF
TRBV4-1	NA	NA	TRBJ2-7	TGCGCCAGCAGCCAAGCGGGATGGGGAACCCCCTACGAGCAGTACTTC	CASSQAGWGTPYEQYF
TRBV24-1	TRBD1	NA	TRBJ2-7	TGTGCCACCAGTGACCGAAACAGGGGGCGGAACGAGCAGTACTTC	CATSDRNRGRNEQYF
TRBV14	NA	NA	TRBJ1-2	TGTGCCAGCAGCCACAGGGTAGGCTATGGCTACACCTTC	CASSHRVGYGYTF
TRBV6-2/TRBV6-3	NA	NA	TRBJ1-4	TGTGCCAGCAGTACCAGGACTACAACTAATGAAAAACTGTTTTTT	CASSTRTTTNEKLFF
TRBV11-2	TRBD1	NA	TRBJ1-2	TGTGCCAGCAGCCCTCCACAGGGGGCCTACACCTTC	CASSPPQGAYTF
TRBV10-3	TRBD1	NA	TRBJ2-5	TGTGCCATCAGCGACAGGGTTGGGACCCAGTACTTC	CAISDRVGTQYF
TRBV3-1/TRBV3-2	NA	NA	TRBJ1-3	TGTGCCAGCAGCCAAGGAGGGATAGGAAACACCATATATTTT	CASSQGGIGNTIYF
TRBV6-5	NA	once	TRBJ1-1	TGTGCCAGCAGTTACGAAACAGGGACGACTGAAGCTTTCTTT	CASSYETGTTEAFF
TRBV6-5	TRBD2	few	TRBJ2-1	TGTGCCAGCAGTTACTCTAGCGGGGGGCCACAGGGTGAGCAGTTCTTC	CASSYSSGGPQGEQFF
TRBV30	TRBD2	NA	TRBJ2-2	TGTGCCTGGACCGGACTAGCGGGAGTCGTAGCCGGGGAGCTGTTTTTT	CAWTGLAGVVAGELFF
TRBV11-2	NA	NA	TRBJ2-3	TGTGCCAGCAGCTTAGATGGGCTTGCTAGCACAGATACGCAGTATTTT	CASSLDGLASTDTQYF
TRBV6-6	NA	NA	TRBJ2-1	TGTGCCAGCAGCCGGTCCGGACAGCTTTACAATGAGCAGTTCTTC	CASSRSGQLYNEQFF
TRBV5-4	TRBD2	NA	TRBJ2-3	TGTGCCAGCAGCCCAAACCGGGGGGGAAAAGATACGCAGTATTTT	CASSPNRGGKDTQYF
TRBV18	NA	NA	TRBJ1-4	TGTGCCAGCTCATCTCAAACCAGAGGCCCTGCAACTAATGAAAAACTGTTTTTT	CASSSQTRGPATNEKLFF
TRBV20-1	NA	NA	TRBJ2-1	TGCAGTGCTAGTCGGGTGGGGAGCCGCTACAATGAGCAGTTCTTC	CSASRVGSRYNEQFF
TRBV4-1	TRBD1	once	TRBJ1-5	TGCGCCAGCAGCCAAGTCATGACAGGGGTTCAGCCCCAGCATTTT	CASSQVMTGVQPQHF
TRBV12-3/TRBV12-4	NA	once	TRBJ1-1	TGTGCCAGCAGTTTACTGGAGCTCACTGAAGCTTTCTTT	CASSLLELTEAFF
TRBV30	NA	NA	TRBJ2-7	TGTGCCTGGAGTGTAGGGAGTGGATCGTCCGAGCAGTACTTC	CAWSVGSGSSEQYF
TRBV5-4	TRBD1	once	TRBJ1-4	TGTGCCAGCAGCCCAGGGACAGCGTTTAATGAAAAACTGTTTTTT	CASSPGTAFNEKLFF
TRBV6-5	NA	NA	TRBJ1-1	TGTGCCAGCAGTTACTCGAGAGTGAACACTGAAGCTTTCTTT	CASSYSRVNTEAFF
TRBV5-8	TRBD1	NA	TRBJ1-5	TGTGCCAGCAGCTTGGTGGGGACAGCCAATCAGCCCCAGCATTTT	CASSLVGTANQPQHF
TRBV5-1	NA	NA	TRBJ2-5	TGCGCCAGCAGCCTTCAGTGGTCGTACCAAGAGACCCAGTACTTC	CASSLQWSYQETQYF
TRBV4-1	NA	NA	TRBJ2-6	TGCGCCAGCAGCCAAGAAAGGGACACTGGGGCCAACGTCCTGACTTTC	CASSQERDTGANVLTF
TRBV7-9	TRBD1	NA	TRBJ1-1	TGTGCCAGCAGATCGACAGGGGCGAACACTGAAACTTTCTTT	CASRSTGANTETFF